These 18 T cell receptor beta chains share one sample of origin, sequenced in a study of blood T cell repertoires in COVID-19 (dated by TCRdb to 2020 to 2022). The protocol used for the library was the immunoSEQ multiplex PCR assay. As stored in TCRdb, this immuneACCESS dataset retains in-frame rearrangements with V and J assigned. A fraction of the clones does not appear; measured against another copy, unresolved V genes explain less than half of the discrepancy, and the remainder lacks a known reason. Within this sample are roughly 35,000 clones, with about 93% of them counted one time only. The ten top clones hold 4.5% to 6.5% of the sample. The material sequenced was peripheral blood. These receptors all come from a human donor in a cohort sampled during active COVID-19.

This sequence joins TRBV29-1 and TRBJ2-5; 7 nucleotides agree with TRBD1. The V and J ends lost 3 bases and 4 bases, in that order; junction bases with no gene match: 5. Germline V gene sequence: CDR1 SQVTM, CDR2 ANQGSEA. The CDR3 extends over 13 amino acids. The CDR3 nucleotides are TGCAGCGTTGAGACAGGGATGGTAGAGACCCAGTACTTC. This translates into CSVETGMVETQYF. The whole variable domain, filled in from reference TRBV29-1 and TRBJ2-5, reads SAVISQKPSRDICQRGTSLTIQCQVDSQVTMMFWYRQQPGQSLTLIATANQGSEATYESGFVIDKFPISRPNLTFSTLTVSNMSPEDSSIYLCSVETGMVETQYFGPGTRLLVL.

The gene calls are TRBV11-3 and TRBJ2-4; tentatively, D is TRBD2 (7 bases). Germline V gene data show CDR1 as SGHNT and CDR2 as YENEEA. V was clipped by 1 base and J by 8 bases, with 12 bases between them. The CDR3 consists of 14 residues. The CDR3 nucleotides read TGTGCCAGCAGCTTAGGCAGGGAGGGGGACATTCAGTACTTC. Amino acid sequence: CASSLGREGDIQYF.

The chain combines TRBV13 with TRBJ1-6; tentative D call: TRBD1 (6 bases). CDR1 is PRHDT and CDR2 is FYEKMQ in the germline V gene (reference sequence). V lost 5 bases, J lost 0 bases, and 11 bases lay in between. The length of the CDR3 is 16 residues. For the CDR3, the DNA is TGTGCCAGCAGCCAACAGGGACCCTCCTATAATTCACCCCTCCACTTT. It codes for CASSQQGPSYNSPLHF.

This chain joins TRBV5-4 and TRBJ1-1; D remains ambiguous. Trimming cost V 4 bases and J 8 bases, with 18 bases left between them. The length of the CDR3 is 14 residues. The V gene's germline CDR1 is SGHNT and CDR2 YYREEE (reference sequence). DNA of the CDR3: TGTGCCAGCAGCCCACGTGTGAGGGCCGGCGAAGCTTTCTTT. Its translation is CASSPRVRAGEAFF.

This clone turned up a few times. The chain is built from TRBV29-1 and TRBJ2-6, with no clear D. The CDR3 has 15 residues. Between the trimmed V and J ends, which lost 0 bases and 1 base, there was a span of 7 bases. Germline loops: CDR1 SQVTM, CDR2 ANQGSEA. CDR3 loop: CSVEDNNSGANVLTF. Here the CDR3 DNA reads TGCAGCGTTGAAGATAACAATTCTGGGGCCAACGTCCTGACTTTC.

The V call is TRBV6-5, the J call TRBJ2-3; 11 bases are a match to TRBD2. Germline V gene data show CDR1 as MNHEY and CDR2 as SVGAGI. Unmatched junction bases numbered 2, after V lost 2 bases and J lost 1 base. The CDR3 has 16 amino acids. DNA of the CDR3: TGTGCCAGCAGTTACCTAGCGGGAGGAGGCACAGATACGCAGTATTTT. Residues: CASSYLAGGGTDTQYF.

This clone was counted only a few times. The chain combines TRBV27 with TRBJ2-7; 7 bases are a match to TRBD1. The CDR3 totals 15 residues. V lost 4 bases and J lost 2; bases outside the gene matches: 8. Germline loops: CDR1 MNHEY, CDR2 SMNVEV (reference sequence). The CDR3 here is CASSWDGDSPYEQYF. In nucleotides, the CDR3 is TGTGCCAGCAGTTGGGACGGGGACAGCCCCTACGAGCAGTACTTC.

The V call is TRBV30, the J call TRBJ1-2; the D is unclear. The CDR3 consists of 11 residues. Trimming took 5 bases from V and 4 from J, leaving 8 bases between them. CDR1 GTSNPN and CDR2 SVGIG come from the germline V gene (reference sequence). The CDR3 region is CAWDGSYGYTF. The CDR3 nucleotides are TGTGCCTGGGACGGTTCCTATGGCTACACCTTC.

V usage is TRBV3-1 (or the pseudogene TRBV3-2) and J usage is TRBJ2-7; 10 bases line up with TRBD2. The trim removed 0 bases at V and 4 bases at J, leaving 9 bases unmatched. CDR3 size: 17 residues. CDR1 and CDR2 from the germline V gene are LGHDT and YNNKEL (reference sequence). CDR3: CASSQDPSGSNWYEQYF. The CDR3 DNA reads as TGTGCCAGCAGCCAAGACCCTAGCGGGAGTAATTGGTACGAGCAGTACTTC.

The gene calls are TRBV19 and TRBJ2-6, with D tentatively TRBD1 (5 bases). The CDR3 spans 17 residues. Germline V gene data show CDR1 as LNHDA and CDR2 as SQIVND (reference sequence). Trimming pared 3 bases from V and 1 base from J, leaving 13 bases between. CDR3 loop: CASSMWGGSSGANVLTF. In nucleotides, the CDR3 is TGTGCCAGTAGTATGTGGGGCGGCTCTTCTGGGGCCAACGTCCTGACTTTC. Drawing the rest from reference TRBV19 and TRBJ2-6, the complete variable domain is DGGITQSPKYLFRKEGQNVTLSCEQNLNHDAMYWYRQDPGQGLRLIYYSQIVNDFQKGDIAEGYSVSREKKESFPLTVTSAQKNPTAFYLCASSMWGGSSGANVLTFGAGSRLTVL.

V is TRBV21-1 and J is TRBJ2-7; no DNA check was done on the table's D call, TRBD2. TRBV21-1 is labeled a pseudogene. This CDR3 is 13 amino acids long. In DNA form, the CDR3 reads TGTGCCAGCACCGATCGTCGAGTCTACGAGCAGTACTTC. This codes for CASTDRRVYEQYF.

The rearrangement joins TRBV4-1 to TRBJ1-1; D not certain. Trimming removed 0 bases from V and 5 bases from J, with 7 bases in between. CDR1 is MGHRA and CDR2 is YSYEKL in the germline V gene. The CDR3 extends over 13 amino acids. The CDR3 DNA is TGCGCCAGCAGCCAAGAGGTGAGGACTGAAGCTTTCTTT. This translates into CASSQEVRTEAFF.

The chain joins TRBV7-9 to TRBJ2-1; 7 bases fit TRBD1. With 5 bases clipped from V and 6 bases from J, the junction kept 13 bases outside the gene matches. CDR1 SEHNR and CDR2 FQNEAQ come from the germline V gene (reference sequence). The CDR3 has 16 amino acids. The CDR3 nucleotides are TGTGCCAGCAGCACGAGTCCCGGGACAGTCCCCAATGAGCAGTTCTTC. Its protein product is CASSTSPGTVPNEQFF.

This clone was counted once. V usage is TRBV5-4 and J usage is TRBJ2-7; tentatively, D is TRBD2 (6 bases). From germline, CDR1 is SGHNT and CDR2 YYREEE (reference sequence). V was clipped by 7 bases and J by 9 bases, with 23 bases between them. The CDR3 is 14 residues long. CDR3 DNA sequence: TGTGCCAGCGGACCGGGACTGACGATACCGAGGCAGTACTTC. Protein: CASGPGLTIPRQYF.

The rearrangement joins TRBV28 to TRBJ1-3; D gene ambiguous. The germline V gene encodes CDR1 MDHEN and CDR2 SYDVKM. This CDR3 is 19 amino acids long. V dropped 1 base and J dropped 1 base, with 20 bases sitting between them. CDR3 region: CASSLLTLSLRRSGNTIYF. CDR3 nucleotide sequence: TGTGCCAGCAGTTTATTAACCCTCAGTTTACGTCGATCTGGAAACACCATATATTTT.

The J gene is TRBJ1-2, the V gene TRBV15, with TRBD1 identical over 9 bases. The CDR3 length is 15 residues. Germline V gives CDR1 LNHNV, CDR2 YYDKDF (reference sequence). J lost 8 bases, V lost 5 bases, and 12 bases had no gene match. CDR3 in DNA: TGTGCCACCAGCGTTGGGGACAGGGTTACACAAGGCTACACCTTC. It yields the protein CATSVGDRVTQGYTF.

V usage is TRBV11-2 and J usage is TRBJ2-2; D is unresolved. The CDR3 is 17 amino acids. V gave up 1 base and J gave up 2 bases, with 14 bases separating them. Germline CDR1 reads SGHAT; CDR2 reads FQNNGV. In nucleotides, the CDR3 is TGTGCCAGCAGCTTAGTATGGCAGAACAGTAACACCGGGGAGCTGTTTTTT. Its protein product is CASSLVWQNSNTGELFF.

The rearrangement links TRBV24-1 to TRBJ2-5; D is perhaps TRBD1 (5 bases). CDR3 length: 14 amino acids. Deletions cut 1 base from V and 4 bases from J, with 9 bases between. The germline V gene has CDR1 KGHDR and CDR2 SFDVKD. The CDR3 coding sequence is TGTGCCACCAGTGATTTCGACAGCCCAGAGACCCAGTACTTC. Amino acid sequence: CATSDFDSPETQYF.